The rows below give T cell receptor beta chains drawn from one sample of a study of T cell repertoires in cytomegalovirus infection. TCRdb analysed the reads with MiXCR anew, one entry per CDR3 protein. Among approximately 290,000 distinct CDR3 sequences listed, about 25% were seen once. Sequencing was carried out using PBMCs. All receptors derive from a human donor in good health (CMV status not recorded). Some clones in this sample may be carry-over from other donors' samples. CDR3s include the opening cysteine and the closing phenylalanine or tryptophan. A D gene is named only where the DNA matches it firmly. Size is stated for part of the rows, as once, few or many counts, or as a class when the clone is expanded.

>.|TRBV29-1|TRBD1|TRBJ1-1
TGCAGCGTGAACAGGGGGACTGAAGCTTTCTTT
CSVNRGTEAFF
>.|TRBV19|.|TRBJ2-5
TGTGCCAGTAGTAAGACGGACGATAGGAGCCAAGAGACCCAGTACTTC
CASSKTDDRSQETQYF
>.|TRBV20-1|TRBD1|TRBJ1-1
TGCAGTGCGAGAACAGGGGGCTGGAACACTGAAGCTTTCTTT
CSARTGGWNTEAFF
>.|TRBV10-3|.|TRBJ2-3
TGTGCCATCAGTGGAGGGACCTCGGGCACAGATACGCAGTATTTT
CAISGGTSGTDTQYF
>.|TRBV6-1|TRBD1|TRBJ2-1
TGTGCCAGCAGACCACAGGGGGGAACCTACAATGAGCAGTTCTTC
CASRPQGGTYNEQFF
>.|TRBV20-1|.|TRBJ1-5
TGCAGTGCTAGGAGGGCAGGGGTTCAGCCCCAGCATTTT
CSARRAGVQPQHF
>few|TRBV29-1|.|TRBJ2-5
TGCAGCGGGGGACGGCTCCAAGAGACCCAGTACTTC
CSGGRLQETQYF
>many|TRBV7-8|TRBD2|TRBJ2-1
TGTGCCAGCAGCTTACTAGCGGGAGGGCCCAATGAGCAGTTCTTC
CASSLLAGGPNEQFF
>.|TRBV6-5|TRBD1|TRBJ1-1
TGTGCCAGCAGTTCCCCCCAGGGGGTGAACACTGAAGCTTTCTTT
CASSSPQGVNTEAFF
>few|TRBV5-6|TRBD1|TRBJ2-1
TGTGCCAGCAGCTTGGTGGGACAGGGTTACGGCAATGAGCAGTTCTTC
CASSLVGQGYGNEQFF
>.|TRBV12-5|.|TRBJ1-5
TGTGCTAGCCGGGACGGAAGCAATCAGCCCCAGCATTTT
CASRDGSNQPQHF
>many|TRBV7-2|TRBD1|TRBJ1-5
TGTGCCAGCCCCTCCGGGACAGGGGGCGTTTGTTGCAATCAGCCCCAGCATTTT
CASPSGTGGVCCNQPQHF
>.|TRBV20-1|.|TRBJ1-5
TGCAGTGCTAGAGAACAAGGCAATCAGCCCCAGCATTTT
CSAREQGNQPQHF
>many|TRBV7-2|.|TRBJ2-7
TGTGCCAGCAGCTTAGCGGGTAGCGGCCCCTACGAGCAGTACTTC
CASSLAGSGPYEQYF
>many|TRBV7-3|.|TRBJ2-5
TGTGCCAGCAGCCCCGGGGCCTCCCAAAGGCCGGAGACCCAGTACTTC
CASSPGASQRPETQYF
>.|TRBV5-6|TRBD1|TRBJ1-4
TGTGCCAGCAGCCCGGGACAGGGATGGGGTGAAAAACTGTTTTTT
CASSPGQGWGEKLFF
>few|TRBV6-4|TRBD1|TRBJ1-6
TGTGCCAGCAGTAAGGGACAGAATAATTCACCCCTCCACTTT
CASSKGQNNSPLHF
>.|TRBV29-1|.|TRBJ1-1
TGCAGCGGCCACAGGGAGAACACTGAAGCTTTCTTT
CSGHRENTEAFF
>.|TRBV7-6|TRBD2|TRBJ2-1
TGTGCCAGCAGCCTTATACTAGCGGGAGTCGATGAGCAGTTCTTC
CASSLILAGVDEQFF
>.|TRBV18|TRBD1|TRBJ2-7
TGTGCCAGCTCAGAGACAGGGGGCAACTCCTACGAGCAGTACTTC
CASSETGGNSYEQYF
>many|TRBV7-2|.|TRBJ2-1
TGTGCCAGCAGCTTACGAGCCAATGAGCAGTTCTTC
CASSLRANEQFF
>once|TRBV7-3|.|TRBJ2-3
TGTGCCAGCAGCCCAGGGAGAACCGACACAGATACGCAGTATTTT
CASSPGRTDTDTQYF
>.|TRBV20-1|.|TRBJ1-1
TGCAGTGCTAGAGATGATGGACAGAGTAGGAAGGGAGCTTTCTTT
CSARDDGQSRKGAFF
>few|TRBV20-1|TRBD2|TRBJ2-3
TGCAGCGGGGGGGGAGGCACAGATACGCAGTATTTT
CSGGGGTDTQYF
>.|TRBV10-2|.|TRBJ1-5
TGCGCCAGCAGTGAGCCGGGGGGTCAGCCCCAGCATTTT
CASSEPGGQPQHF
>.|TRBV6-5|.|TRBJ2-2
TGTGCCAGCAGTTACTCCCCGGCGGTGAACACCGGGGAGCTGTTTTTT
CASSYSPAVNTGELFF
>.|TRBV7-2|.|TRBJ1-2
TGTGCCAGCAGCTTAAACAGAGTCTATGGCTACACCTTC
CASSLNRVYGYTF
>few|TRBV28|TRBD1|TRBJ2-5
TGTGCCAGCAGTTTATATGGACAGGGCAGGGTACAGACCCAGTACTTC
CASSLYGQGRVQTQYF
>many|TRBV12-3/TRBV12-4|.|TRBJ1-1
TGTGCCAGCAGTTTTGAGACAGTGAACACTGAAGCTTTCTTT
CASSFETVNTEAFF
>many|TRBV7-2|TRBD2|TRBJ2-2
TGTGCCAGCAGCTTTAGCGGGGACACCGGGGAGCTGTTTTTT
CASSFSGDTGELFF
>few|TRBV10-2|.|TRBJ2-3
TGCGCCAGCAGCGCCACGACCCACTGGGATACGCAGTATTTT
CASSATTHWDTQYF
>.|TRBV7-2|.|TRBJ2-1
TGTGCCAGCAGCTTAGGGTGGGGGAGGTTGGGCAATGAGCAGTTCTTC
CASSLGWGRLGNEQFF
>.|TRBV20-1|TRBD2|TRBJ2-7
TGCAGTGCTAGACCCGGGACTAGCGGTGGGTACGAGCAGTACTTC
CSARPGTSGGYEQYF